This is a list of T cell receptor beta chains from one sample in a study of OX40 agonist ivuxolimab in advanced cancers. Profiled with immunoSEQ multiplex PCR; TCRdb holds only in-frame clones, not every one. The sample has tens of thousands of clones, about nine tenths seen once. The specimen comprised CD4+ or CD8+ T cells sorted from blood, sampled in a trial of the OX40 agonist ivuxolimab. These receptors all come from an adult with an advanced solid tumor such as melanoma, head and neck, liver or kidney cancer. Each CDR3 is given with its conserved first and last residue. Clone size is given for some rows only: seen once, a few or many times, or a class if the clone is expanded.

cdr3_length clone_size v_call cdr3_aa
15 . TRBV2 CASSPRQGRGNEQFF
14 . TRBV2 CASRGTSPTGELFF
12 . TRBV2 CASSGQLYEQYF
13 . TRBV6-5 CASKRVSNYGYTF
14 once TRBV6-5 CASSYSPWNTEAFF
16 . TRBV4-1 CASSQVGGGYQETQYF
11 once TRBV12-5 CASGLGDTQYF
11 few TRBV29-1 CSVVAFETQYF
13 . TRBV6-1 CASRPTGNQPQHF
13 . TRBV2 CASRERWGETQYF
14 . TRBV5-4 CASSTTVGSDTQYF
18 . TRBV7-9 CASSSGLAGGPLTDTQYF
13 . TRBV19 CATRTSGGNEQFF
18 . TRBV5-1 CASSLAQLQGMGDQPQHF
14 . TRBV6-1 CASSDTPAGSPLHF
15 . TRBV5-1 CASSFDGDGNTEAFF
17 . TRBV18 CASSHLAGALSGNTIYF
14 . TRBV2 CASLGQDRQETQYF
14 . TRBV29-1 CSVGTGGAVDTQYF
13 . TRBV6-6 CASSYEESYEQYF
15 . TRBV5-1 CASSFWDRGLVGYTF
13 . TRBV6-1 CASSGQGDQPQHF
15 . TRBV7-2 CASSLGASGANVLTF
14 . TRBV10-3 CAISDDQGLKTQYF
13 . TRBV6-6 CASTQGAWQPQHF
19 . TRBV2 CASSGSLRTGRDWDSPLHF
12 few TRBV4-2 CASSLTSYGYTF
11 . TRBV2 CASTLRGEAFF
14 . TRBV6-5 CASRTASSGNTIYF
13 . TRBV27 CASSSGPVRPLHF
17 . TRBV13 CASSLGGRAVAKNIQYF
13 . TRBV6-5 CASSYGPGDTQYF
16 . TRBV5-6 CASSLAGLDTQETQYF
13 . TRBV6-5 CASRRLGVETQYF
15 . TRBV5-6 CASSSVLQNQETQYF
17 . TRBV5-1 CASSPGQGLSGANVLTF
14 . TRBV7-6 CASSLELAGAPWYF
15 . TRBV7-9 CASSLRTGGLNEQFF
13 . TRBV18 CASSPQQDYEQYF
14 . TRBV6-1 CASSDWDSSRPQHF
14 . TRBV10-3 CAIREADRPYGYTF
15 . TRBV19 CASNDRVAGNQPQHF